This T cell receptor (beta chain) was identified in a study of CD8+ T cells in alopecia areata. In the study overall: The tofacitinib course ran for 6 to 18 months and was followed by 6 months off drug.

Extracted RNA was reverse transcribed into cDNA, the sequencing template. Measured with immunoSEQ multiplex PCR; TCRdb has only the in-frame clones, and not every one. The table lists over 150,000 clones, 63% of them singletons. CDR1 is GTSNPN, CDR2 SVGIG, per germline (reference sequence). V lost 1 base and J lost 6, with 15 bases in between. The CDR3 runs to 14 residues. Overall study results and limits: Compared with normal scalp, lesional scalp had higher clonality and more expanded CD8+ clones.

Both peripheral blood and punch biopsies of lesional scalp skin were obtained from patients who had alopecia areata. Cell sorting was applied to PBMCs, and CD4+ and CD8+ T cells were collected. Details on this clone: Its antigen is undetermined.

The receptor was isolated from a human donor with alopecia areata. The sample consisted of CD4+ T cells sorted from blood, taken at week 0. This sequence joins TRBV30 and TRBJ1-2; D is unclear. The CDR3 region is CAWSETSLNNGYTF. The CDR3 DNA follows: TGTGCCTGGAGTGAGACCTCATTAAATAATGGCTACACCTTC.